The 19 T cell receptor beta chains in this list originate from one sample, sequenced in a study of T cell responses to AZD1222 COVID-19 vaccine. The table came from immunoSEQ multiplex PCR; TCRdb's copy has only in-frame clones and leaves some out. This sample has 120,000 or so clones; about 81% occur once, and the top ten carry around 4.6%. Sequenced here: peripheral blood, sampled on day 0 of AZD1222 vaccination. Receptors originate from an adult in good health.

The V gene is TRBV18, the J gene TRBJ1-2, with D possibly TRBD1 on 5 matching bases. Trimming cost V 2 bases and J 4 bases, with 23 bases left between them. The V gene's germline CDR1 is KGHSH and CDR2 LQKENI. The CDR3 is 18 residues long. The DNA of the CDR3 is TGTGCCAGCTCACCAGTCGGGGCCGCTGCCAGGGTGGGCTATGGCTACACCTTC. Residues: CASSPVGAAARVGYGYTF.

The chain recombines TRBV7-2 with TRBJ1-2; D is undetermined. Germline assignment: CDR1 SGHTA and CDR2 FQGNSA. CDR3 length: 12 amino acids. Between the trimmed V and J ends, which lost 5 bases and 2 bases, there was a span of 6 bases. The CDR3 nucleotides are TGTGCCAGCAGCGGAGTAAACTATGGCTACACCTTC. Amino acid sequence: CASSGVNYGYTF. Supplemented by reference TRBV7-2 and TRBJ1-2, the full variable domain reads GAGVSQSPSNKVTEKGKDVELRCDPISGHTALYWYRQSLGQGLEFLIYFQGNSAPDKSGLPSDRFSAERTGGSVSTLTIQRTQQEDSAVYLCASSGVNYGYTFGSGTRLTVV.

This clone was counted a few times. V and J are TRBV18 and TRBJ1-6; possibly TRBD1 for D (6 bases). This CDR3 contains 14 residues. Trimming removed 3 bases from V and 12 bases from J, with 15 bases in between. The germline V gene has CDR1 KGHSH and CDR2 LQKENI. The CDR3 region is CASSPRQAFEPLHF. The CDR3, as DNA: TGTGCCAGCTCACCCCGACAGGCCTTCGAACCCCTCCACTTT.

The genes are TRBV2 and TRBJ1-4; TRBD1 is a possible D gene (6 bases). CDR1 and CDR2 from the germline V gene are SNHLY and FYNNEI. CDR3 size: 14 residues. V was trimmed by 8 bases and J by 8 bases, leaving 18 bases between them. CDR3 protein: CASGEGGVGEKLFF. The DNA for the CDR3 is TGTGCCAGCGGGGAAGGGGGAGTAGGAGAAAAACTGTTTTTT.

The V gene is TRBV10-1, the J gene TRBJ2-5, with 9 bases that match TRBD2. V gave up 6 bases and J gave up 1 base; unmatched junction bases: 6. From germline, CDR1 is WNHNN and CDR2 SYGVQD (reference sequence). The CDR3 has 15 residues. CDR3 bases: TGCGCCAGCAGCTACCATAGCGGGAGCCAAGAGACCCAGTACTTC. Its translation: CASSYHSGSQETQYF.

The V gene is TRBV4-1, the J gene TRBJ2-1; 9 nucleotides agree with TRBD2. J was trimmed by 7 bases and V by 1 base; bases with no gene match: 8. Germline V gives CDR1 MGHRA, CDR2 YSYEKL. This CDR3 contains 16 residues. As DNA, the CDR3 is TGCGCCAGCAGCCAAGGAGGTGGCGGGGGGGCAAATGAGCAGTTCTTC. Residues: CASSQGGGGGANEQFF.

The chain couples TRBV4-2 to TRBJ1-3, with TRBD1 matching over 8 bases. V was pared by 8 bases and J by 4 bases, with 10 bases of the junction left unmatched. Looked up from germline, CDR1 is LGHNA and CDR2 is YNFKEQ. The CDR3 is 15 residues long. This CDR3 is CASGTGPQGGNTIYF. The CDR3 coding sequence is TGTGCCAGCGGGACAGGTCCCCAGGGAGGAAACACCATATATTTT.

The CDR3 protein is CASSFGQGAGGYTF. The CDR3 DNA sequence: TGTGCCAGCAGTTTTGGGCAGGGGGCCGGTGGCTACACCTTC. The rearrangement uses TRBV27 and TRBJ1-2; 8 nucleotides agree with TRBD1. The CDR3 extends over 14 amino acids. V was clipped by 3 bases and J by 7 bases; unmatched bases: 7. The germline V gene encodes CDR1 MNHEY and CDR2 SMNVEV (reference sequence).

J is TRBJ2-2 and V is TRBV10-1; maybe TRBD1 (5 bases). V was clipped by 6 bases and J by 1 base, with 9 bases between them. Germline V CDR1 and CDR2: WNHNN, SYGVQD (reference sequence). The CDR3 runs 14 residues. Written as DNA, the CDR3 is TGCGCCAGCAGGTCAGGACAGAACACCGGGGAGCTGTTTTTT. It encodes CASRSGQNTGELFF.

The rearrangement joins TRBV18 to TRBJ1-5; D call uncertain. The V gene's germline CDR1 is KGHSH and CDR2 LQKENI. This CDR3 contains 14 residues. V dropped 2 bases and J dropped 2 bases, with 7 bases sitting between them. Here the CDR3 DNA reads TGTGCCAGCTCACCAAAGCAGGGCAATCAGCCCCAGCATTTT. Translated: CASSPKQGNQPQHF.

The chain couples TRBV28 to TRBJ2-7; a possible D gene is TRBD2 (5 bases). CDR3 length: 13 residues. The germline V gene encodes CDR1 MDHEN and CDR2 SYDVKM. V lost 5 bases and J 3 bases, leaving 11 bases between the germline ends. The CDR3: CASSPRVFYEQYF. In nucleotides, the CDR3 is TGTGCCAGCAGTCCGCGGGTCTTCTACGAGCAGTACTTC.

The chain uses TRBV3-1 (or the pseudogene TRBV3-2) and TRBJ2-1, with D perhaps TRBD2 (5 bases). This CDR3 is built from 12 residues. V gave up 6 bases and J gave up 9 bases, with 12 bases separating them. CDR1 is LGHDT and CDR2 is YNNKEL in the germline V gene (reference sequence). CDR3 amino acids: CASSSGLAEQFF. The CDR3 DNA reads as TGTGCCAGCAGTTCTGGACTTGCTGAGCAGTTCTTC.

This chain joins TRBV18 and TRBJ2-5; D call uncertain. The CDR3 totals 12 residues. Trimming cost V 5 bases and J 5 bases, with 9 bases left between them. CDR1 and CDR2 from the germline V gene are KGHSH and LQKENI. In DNA, the CDR3 is TGTGCCAGCTCAACCGCCGGGGAGACCCAGTACTTC. Translation: CASSTAGETQYF.

V gene TRBV4-1 combines with J gene TRBJ2-7; D gene ambiguous. The CDR3 loop spans 13 amino acids. The V and J ends lost 0 bases and 6 bases respectively, with 9 bases between them. The germline V gene encodes CDR1 MGHRA and CDR2 YSYEKL. The CDR3 bases are TGCGCCAGCAGCCAAGATCTTTCCCCCGAGCAGTACTTC. Protein: CASSQDLSPEQYF.

This clone was observed many times. The chain couples TRBV19 to TRBJ1-4; 10 nucleotides align to TRBD1. The CDR3 is 13 residues long. The V and J ends lost 10 bases and 7 bases, in that order; junction bases with no gene match: 6. Germline values: CDR1 LNHDA, CDR2 SQIVND (reference sequence). CDR3 sequence (DNA): TGTGCCACAGGCGGACAGGGGGGTGAAAAACTGTTTTTT. It codes for CATGGQGGEKLFF.

V usage is TRBV6-5 and J usage is TRBJ1-1; tentatively, D is TRBD1 (5 bases). With 7 bases removed from V and 4 bases from J, the gap between germline ends came to 13 bases. This CDR3 has 13 amino acids. CDR1 and CDR2 (germline): MNHEY, SVGAGI. The CDR3 region is CASNPRGSTEAFF. The CDR3 DNA reads as TGTGCCAGCAATCCTCGGGGGAGCACTGAAGCTTTCTTT.

This clone was observed a handful of times. The CDR3 nucleotides read TGTGCCAGCAGCTTGCGGGACAGGGGTCGCACTGAAGCTTTCTTT. Protein product: CASSLRDRGRTEAFF. The V call is TRBV5-4, the J call TRBJ1-1; 10 nucleotides line up with TRBD1. CDR3 length: 15 residues. Per the germline V gene, CDR1 is SGHNT and CDR2 is YYREEE (reference sequence). V was pared by 1 base and J by 4 bases, with 4 bases of the junction left unmatched.

The J gene is TRBJ1-6, the V gene TRBV27; TRBD1 agrees at 7 bases. CDR1 and CDR2 (germline): MNHEY, SMNVEV (reference sequence). With V trimmed by 5 bases and J by 10 bases, 14 bases remained unmatched. CDR3 length equals 16 residues. CDR3 residues: CASSAGGGGKGSPLHF. The CDR3 DNA sequence: TGTGCCAGCAGTGCCGGCGGAGGGGGCAAAGGGTCACCCCTCCACTTT.

This chain joins TRBV4-1 and TRBJ2-5; 11 nucleotides agree with TRBD2. Losses at the gene ends were 4 bases for V and 3 bases for J; bases not matched to a gene: 4. Germline assignment: CDR1 MGHRA and CDR2 YSYEKL. This CDR3 is 15 amino acids long. The CDR3 here is CASSRKLAGEETQYF. The DNA of the CDR3 is TGCGCCAGCAGCCGTAAACTAGCGGGAGAAGAGACCCAGTACTTC.